This T cell receptor (beta chain) was sequenced for a study of T cell repertoires in cytomegalovirus infection. Study findings and constraints: Clonotypes of TCR beta that were HLA-C-restricted and CMV-specific dominated the ex vivo response.

Regarding this clonotype: What it recognizes is unknown.

TCRdb used MiXCR to reprocess the reads, holding one entry per CDR3 protein. Of about 130,000 distinct CDR3 sequences in the sample, around 25% were seen once. Per germline, CDR1 LGHNA and CDR2 YSLEER. J was trimmed by 0 bases and V by 5 bases; bases with no gene match: 3. The CDR3 covers 15 residues. Input material: PBMCs, sequenced either directly or after in vitro stimulation (not recorded which). The clonotype comes from a human donor in good health (CMV status not recorded). Some clones in this sample may be carry-over from other donors' samples. The J gene is TRBJ1-1, the V gene TRBV4-3; 10 bases map to TRBD1. CDR3 protein: CASSSDRGLNTEAFF. CDR3 nucleotides: TGCGCCAGCAGCTCGGACAGGGGGTTGAACACTGAAGCTTTCTTT.